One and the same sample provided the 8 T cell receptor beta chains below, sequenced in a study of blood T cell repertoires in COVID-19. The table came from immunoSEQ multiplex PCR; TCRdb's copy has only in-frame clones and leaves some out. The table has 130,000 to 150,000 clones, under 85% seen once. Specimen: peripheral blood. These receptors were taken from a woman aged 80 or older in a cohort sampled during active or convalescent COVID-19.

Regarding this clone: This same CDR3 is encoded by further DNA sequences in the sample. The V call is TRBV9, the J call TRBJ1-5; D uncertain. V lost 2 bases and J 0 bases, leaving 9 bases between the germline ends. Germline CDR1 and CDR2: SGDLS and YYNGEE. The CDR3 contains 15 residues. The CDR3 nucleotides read TGTGCCAGCAGCGTCGGAGAAGATAGCAATCAGCCCCAGCATTTT. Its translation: CASSVGEDSNQPQHF.

The DNA of the CDR3 is TGTGCCAGCAGAATCTACGGACAAGTGAATTCACCCCTCCACTTT. Its protein is CASRIYGQVNSPLHF. The chain has TRBV28 and TRBJ1-6; the D gene is possibly TRBD1 (5 bases). Trimming took off 6 bases at V and 7 bases at J, with 16 bases between the two ends. The CDR3 runs to 15 residues. Per the germline V gene, CDR1 is MDHEN and CDR2 is SYDVKM.

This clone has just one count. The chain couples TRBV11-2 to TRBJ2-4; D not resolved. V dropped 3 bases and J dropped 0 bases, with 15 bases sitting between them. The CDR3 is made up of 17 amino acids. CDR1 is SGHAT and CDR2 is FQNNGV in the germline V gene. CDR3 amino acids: CASSFGIGAVAKNIQYF. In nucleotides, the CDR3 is TGTGCCAGCAGCTTTGGAATAGGAGCTGTAGCCAAAAACATTCAGTACTTC.

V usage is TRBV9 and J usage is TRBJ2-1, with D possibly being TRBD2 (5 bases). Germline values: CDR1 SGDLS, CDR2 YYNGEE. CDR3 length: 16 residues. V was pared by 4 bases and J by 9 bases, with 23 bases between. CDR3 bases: TGTGCCAGCAGCCAACCCATGGCGGGTCTGAGGAGTGAGCAGTTCTTC. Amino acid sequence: CASSQPMAGLRSEQFF.

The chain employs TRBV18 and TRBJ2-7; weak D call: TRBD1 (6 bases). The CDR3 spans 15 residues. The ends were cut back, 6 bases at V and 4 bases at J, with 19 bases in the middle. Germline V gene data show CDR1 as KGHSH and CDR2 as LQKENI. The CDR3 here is CASSQGGSVGYEQYF. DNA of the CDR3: TGTGCCAGCTCTCAAGGGGGTTCTGTTGGGTACGAGCAGTACTTC.

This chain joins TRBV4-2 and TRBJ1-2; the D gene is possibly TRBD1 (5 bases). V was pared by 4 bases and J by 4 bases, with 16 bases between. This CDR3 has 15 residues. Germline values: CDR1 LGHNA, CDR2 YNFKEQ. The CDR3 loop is CASSPSEGGTYGYTF. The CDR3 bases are TGTGCCAGCAGCCCGTCTGAGGGAGGGACCTATGGCTACACCTTC.

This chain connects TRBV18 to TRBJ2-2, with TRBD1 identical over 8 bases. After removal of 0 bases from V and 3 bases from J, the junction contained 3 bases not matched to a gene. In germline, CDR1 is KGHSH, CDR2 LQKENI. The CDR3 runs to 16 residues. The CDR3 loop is CASSPPKTGDTGELFF. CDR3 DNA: TGTGCCAGCTCACCACCCAAGACAGGGGACACCGGGGAGCTGTTTTTT.

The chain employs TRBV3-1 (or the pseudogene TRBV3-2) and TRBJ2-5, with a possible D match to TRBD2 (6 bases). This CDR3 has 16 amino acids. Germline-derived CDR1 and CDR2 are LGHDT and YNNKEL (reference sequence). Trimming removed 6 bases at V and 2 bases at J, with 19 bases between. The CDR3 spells CASRDEWGETQETQYF. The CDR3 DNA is TGTGCCAGCAGAGATGAATGGGGGGAAACACAAGAGACCCAGTACTTC.